Listed below are T cell receptor beta chains from one sample, sequenced in a study of blood T cell repertoires in COVID-19. TCRdb keeps only in-frame clones here, not all; method: immunoSEQ multiplex PCR. The sample yields 200,000 to 250,000 clones, about 88% seen once. The sequencing input was peripheral blood. These receptors originate from a woman aged 40 to 50 with acute or convalescent COVID-19. Each CDR3 is given with its conserved first and last residue. The order of the fields is D gene, clone size, V gene, J gene, CDR3 DNA, CDR3 protein. A D gene is named only where the DNA matches it firmly. Only some rows state a clone size, as once, few, many or a class for expanded clones.

TRBD1,.,TRBV5-1,TRBJ1-1,TGCGCCAGCAGGTTGACAGGGGGCATGAACACTGAAGCTTTCTTT,CASRLTGGMNTEAFF
.,.,TRBV3-1/TRBV3-2,TRBJ1-1,TGTGCCAGCAGCCAAGAAAGCGAGACAGGAAACACTGAAGCTTTCTTT,CASSQESETGNTEAFF
TRBD1,.,TRBV4-1,TRBJ2-2,TGCGCCAGCAGCCCGTTTAGCCAGGGGGCTACCGGGGAGCTGTTTTTT,CASSPFSQGATGELFF
TRBD1,.,TRBV5-1,TRBJ1-1,TGCGCCAGCAGCTGGACAGGTCCGAACACTGAAGCTTTCTTT,CASSWTGPNTEAFF
.,.,TRBV24-1,TRBJ2-5,TGTGCCACCAGTGAAGGCGGGGGCGTTTTTCAGGAGACCCAGTACTTC,CATSEGGGVFQETQYF
.,.,TRBV6-4,TRBJ1-1,TGTGCCAGCAGCCTAGAAGGTGGGACTGAAGCTTTCTTT,CASSLEGGTEAFF
.,.,TRBV4-2,TRBJ1-6,TGTGCCAGCAGCCGGGTCATCTCCGGGGGAGCTAATAATTCACCCCTCCACTTT,CASSRVISGGANNSPLHF
TRBD1,.,TRBV15,TRBJ1-3,TGTGCCACCAGCAGAGACCAGGGGGCTGGAAACACCATATATTTT,CATSRDQGAGNTIYF
.,.,TRBV2,TRBJ1-2,TGTGCCAGCAGTCCGAACCTCAGGGTTGGCTACACCTTC,CASSPNLRVGYTF
TRBD1,.,TRBV19,TRBJ1-4,TGTGCCAGTAACAGGGGGCTGAGTGAAAAACTGTTTTTT,CASNRGLSEKLFF
TRBD1,.,TRBV10-1,TRBJ2-3,TGCGCCAGCAGTGAATTTGACAGGGTAATCCCAGATACGCAGTATTTT,CASSEFDRVIPDTQYF
.,.,TRBV23-1,TRBJ2-5,TGCGCCAGCAGCCTCCCCCCCCAAGAGACCCAGTACTTC,CASSLPPQETQYF
.,.,TRBV5-1,TRBJ1-6,TGCGCCAGCAGCTCCCGGGGCCGGGGGTTTAATTCACCCCTCCACTTT,CASSSRGRGFNSPLHF
.,.,TRBV12-5,TRBJ2-4,TGTGCTAGTGGTTTGGTACTCGACAGGACGAAAAACATTCAGTACTTC,CASGLVLDRTKNIQYF
TRBD1,.,TRBV7-9,TRBJ1-2,TGTGCCAGCAGCCCCCAACAGGGGGGGTACTATGGCTACACCTTC,CASSPQQGGYYGYTF
.,.,TRBV12-3/TRBV12-4,TRBJ2-2,TGTGCCAGCAGTATAAACACCGGGGAGCTGTTTTTT,CASSINTGELFF
.,.,TRBV5-1,TRBJ1-4,TGCGCCAGCAGCTTGGATAGAGCGGACGGTAGAAGGAGTCTGTTTTTT,CASSLDRADGRRSLFF
.,.,TRBV7-2,TRBJ1-3,TGTGCCAGCAGCTTATGGGCAGGGGCTGGAAACACCATATATTTT,CASSLWAGAGNTIYF
.,.,TRBV5-4,TRBJ2-3,TGTGCCAGCAGCTTGGGACTATATACAGATACGCAGTATTTT,CASSLGLYTDTQYF
TRBD1,.,TRBV24-1,TRBJ2-1,TGTGCCACCAGTGAGGGGACAGGCCCGCGAAATGAGCAGTTCTTC,CATSEGTGPRNEQFF
TRBD1,few,TRBV5-1,TRBJ1-2,TGCGCCAGCAGTAAGGACAGGGGCGACCTTAACTATGGCTACACCTTC,CASSKDRGDLNYGYTF
TRBD1,.,TRBV15,TRBJ2-1,TGTGCCACCAGCAGAGATCCGGGACAGGGCAATGAGCAGTTCTTC,CATSRDPGQGNEQFF
.,.,TRBV7-2,TRBJ1-2,TGTGCCAGCAGCTTACAGGGGTCGGGCTATGGCTACACCTTC,CASSLQGSGYGYTF
.,.,TRBV7-2,TRBJ1-6,TGTGCCAGCAGCCCCCAGGGTCCGTATTCACCCCTCCACTTT,CASSPQGPYSPLHF
.,.,TRBV3-1/TRBV3-2,TRBJ1-4,TGTGCCAGCAGCCAATTCCGGGGGGCCGAAGAAAAACTGTTTTTT,CASSQFRGAEEKLFF
TRBD1,.,TRBV7-9,TRBJ2-1,TGTGCCAGCAGCTACGGGACAGGGGACAATGAGCAGTTCTTC,CASSYGTGDNEQFF
TRBD1,.,TRBV2,TRBJ1-2,TGTGCCAGCAGGGATAGACAGGGGGCGAGGGGCTACACCTTC,CASRDRQGARGYTF
.,.,TRBV25-1,TRBJ1-2,TGTGCCAGCAGTCCCACCGGGGGGGCCGGTTATGGCTACACCTTC,CASSPTGGAGYGYTF
.,.,TRBV7-2,TRBJ1-4,TGTGCCAGCAGTTATCCGGGGGCAACTAATGAAAAACTGTTTTTT,CASSYPGATNEKLFF
.,.,TRBV2,TRBJ2-5,TGTGCCAGCAGTTTCCTCCTGACAAATACTCAAGAGACCCAGTACTTC,CASSFLLTNTQETQYF